The clone carrying this TCR beta chain came up many times. No antigen is known for it. The data belong to a study of CD8 T cells in ankylosing spondylitis. Findings of the study overall: Reportedly, disease-linked clones are significantly enriched in ankylosing spondylitis patients' matched synovial fluid. Certain motif variants had earlier been reported in reactive arthritis synovial fluid and blood.

The authors made TCR beta libraries by quantitative 5'-RACE with molecular barcodes. TCRdb processed the 5' RACE reads anew with MiXCR; each CDR3 protein has one entry. The table has approximately 240,000 distinct CDR3 sequences, over 9.5% seen once. J lost 7 bases, V lost 6 bases, and 8 bases had no gene match. CDR3 length: 14 amino acids. Germline V gene lookup returns CDR1 MGHRA and CDR2 YSYEKL. The chain recombines TRBV4-1 with TRBJ1-4; 7 positions match TRBD1. The sequence was obtained from a male donor with ankylosing spondylitis or in good health (not recorded which). The sequenced sample consisted of blood, either unsorted or a sorted T cell fraction (not recorded which). CDR3 nucleotides: TGCGCCAGCAGTCAACAGGGGTCAAGTGAAAAACTGTTTTTT. It specifies CASSQQGSSEKLFF.